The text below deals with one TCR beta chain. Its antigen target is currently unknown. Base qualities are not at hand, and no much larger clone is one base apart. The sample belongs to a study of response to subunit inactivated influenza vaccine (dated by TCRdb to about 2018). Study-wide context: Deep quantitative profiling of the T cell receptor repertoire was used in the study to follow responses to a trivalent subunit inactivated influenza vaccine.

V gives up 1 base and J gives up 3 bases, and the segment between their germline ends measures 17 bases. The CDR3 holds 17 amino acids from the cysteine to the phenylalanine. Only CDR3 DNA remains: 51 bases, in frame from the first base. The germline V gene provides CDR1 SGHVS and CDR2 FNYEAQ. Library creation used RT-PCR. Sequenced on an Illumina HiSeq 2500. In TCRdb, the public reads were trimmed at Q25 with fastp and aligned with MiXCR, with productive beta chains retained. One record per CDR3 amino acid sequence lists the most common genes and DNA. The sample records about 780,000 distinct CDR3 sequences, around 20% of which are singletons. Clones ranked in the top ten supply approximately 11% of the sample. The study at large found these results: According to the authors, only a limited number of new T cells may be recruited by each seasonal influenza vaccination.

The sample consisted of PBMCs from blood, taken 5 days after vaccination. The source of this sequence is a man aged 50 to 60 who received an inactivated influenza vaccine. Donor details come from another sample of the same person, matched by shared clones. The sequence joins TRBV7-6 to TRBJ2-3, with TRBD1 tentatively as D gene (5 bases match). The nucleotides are TGTGCCAGCAGCTTAGTGGGTGGCAGGGCTGGGACAGATACGCAGTATTTT. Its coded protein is CASSLVGGRAGTDTQYF.